This is a list of T cell receptor beta chains from one sample in a study of vaccination effects on CD4 cells after COVID-19. Assay: immunoSEQ multiplex PCR; the TCRdb copy retains only in-frame clones and omits some. The table lists about 38,000 clones, 82% of them singletons. The antigens for these receptors are not known. The source material was CD4+ T cells from PBMCs cultured with HCoV-NL63 spike peptides, sampled after COVID-19 vaccination. Receptors were obtained from a human donor who received a COVID-19 vaccine. Some clones in this sample may be carry-over from other donors' samples. Each CDR3 is given with its conserved first and last residue. A D gene is named only where the DNA matches it firmly. Expanded clones are given a class, and other clones once, few, many or no size at all.

>.|TRBV6-5|.|TRBJ2-1
TGTGCCAGCAGTAACCCACAGCGACCCTACAATGAGCAGTTCTTC
CASSNPQRPYNEQFF
>TRBD2|TRBV9|.|TRBJ2-3
TGTGCCAGCAGCGACCGATTCAGCGGGGCAGATACGCAGTATTTT
CASSDRFSGADTQYF
>TRBD1|TRBV5-1|.|TRBJ2-1
TGCGCCAGCAGCTTCTCCGGGGACAGGGGATGGGAGCAGTTCTTC
CASSFSGDRGWEQFF
>TRBD2|TRBV4-1|.|TRBJ2-2
TGCGCCAGCAGCCAAGCCCCAGCGGGGGGCCCTGGCACCGGGGAGCTGTTTTTT
CASSQAPAGGPGTGELFF
>TRBD1|TRBV5-1|.|TRBJ1-1
TGCGCCAGCAGCCGGGACAGTCCCATGAACACTGAAGCTTTCTTT
CASSRDSPMNTEAFF
>.|TRBV5-4|.|TRBJ2-2
TGTGCCAGCAGCTTGGTTGGGGGGCCCACCGGGGAGCTGTTTTTT
CASSLVGGPTGELFF
>TRBD2|TRBV9|.|TRBJ2-2
TGTGCCAGCAGCGTAGTTTCGCGGGGGGGCCAGGCCGGGGAGCTGTTTTTT
CASSVVSRGGQAGELFF
>.|TRBV18|.|TRBJ1-1
TGTGCCAGCTCACCGAAGGGGCCCCCGAACACTGAAGCTTTCTTT
CASSPKGPPNTEAFF
>.|TRBV10-3|.|TRBJ1-1
TGTGCCACAGGGACAACGAACACTGAAGCTTTCTTT
CATGTTNTEAFF
>TRBD1|TRBV24-1|once|TRBJ2-1
TGTGCCACCAAAGGACAGGGGGGCAATGAGCAGTTCTTC
CATKGQGGNEQFF
>TRBD1|TRBV5-1|once|TRBJ1-4
TGCGCCAGCAGCTTGGGACAGGGGATTGGGGAAAAACTGTTTTTT
CASSLGQGIGEKLFF
>.|TRBV11-1|.|TRBJ2-3
TGTGCCAGCAGCCCCCCCGACCTCACAGATACGCAGTATTTT
CASSPPDLTDTQYF
>TRBD2|TRBV3-1/TRBV3-2|.|TRBJ2-2
TGTGCCAGCAGCCCCAGTGAGCGGGGCTATTGGGGGGAGCTGTTTTTT
CASSPSERGYWGELFF
>.|TRBV28|.|TRBJ1-5
TGTGCCAGCAAGCCGGGGGCAGGTCAGCCCCAGCATTTT
CASKPGAGQPQHF
>TRBD1|TRBV6-5|.|TRBJ1-2
TGTGCCAGCAATAGTAGGACAGGGGTGAACTATGGCTACACCTTC
CASNSRTGVNYGYTF
>TRBD1|TRBV5-1|.|TRBJ1-5
TGCGCCAGCAGCCCGACAGGGCTAAGCCAGCCCCAGCATTTT
CASSPTGLSQPQHF
>.|TRBV25-1|.|TRBJ1-4
TGTGCCAGCAGTCCGGGCCCCCTCCCAAAACTGTTTTTT
CASSPGPLPKLFF
>TRBD1|TRBV18|.|TRBJ1-1
TGTGCCAGCTCACCACGGACAGGGAAGTACACTGAAGCTTTCTTT
CASSPRTGKYTEAFF
>.|TRBV5-1|.|TRBJ2-5
TGCGCCAGCAGCCCAGGGACGATCCAAGAGACCCAGTACTTC
CASSPGTIQETQYF
>.|TRBV18|.|TRBJ2-3
TGTGCCAGCTCACCCCCAACGGGCGATACGCAGTATTTT
CASSPPTGDTQYF
>.|TRBV6-1|once|TRBJ1-3
TGTGCCAGCAGTGAAGCAGCCAGGGAAGGAAACACCATATATTTT
CASSEAAREGNTIYF
>.|TRBV19|.|TRBJ2-2
TGTGCCAGTAGTATGAACCGGGACGCCGGGGAGCTGTTTTTT
CASSMNRDAGELFF
>.|TRBV5-1|.|TRBJ2-3
TGCGCCAGCAGCTTGGCTGTCGCAGATACGCAGTATTTT
CASSLAVADTQYF
>TRBD1|TRBV6-5|.|TRBJ1-2
TGTGCCAGCATTAGAGGGACAGGCAATGGCTACACCTTC
CASIRGTGNGYTF
>TRBD1|TRBV2|few|TRBJ1-6
TGTGCCAGTAGGGACAGGGAGGGTTCACCCCTCCACTTT
CASRDREGSPLHF
>.|TRBV5-1|once|TRBJ1-2
TGCGCCAGCAGCCTATCCTTACTCGGGCCTATGTCGGATGGTGGCTACACCTTC
CASSLSLLGPMSDGGYTF
>.|TRBV6-5|.|TRBJ2-3
TGTGCCAGCCCCGGTCAGGGAACAGATACGCAGTATTTT
CASPGQGTDTQYF
>TRBD1|TRBV5-1|.|TRBJ1-3
TGCGCCAGCAGCTTGGCACAGGGGCCACCTGGAAACACCATATATTTT
CASSLAQGPPGNTIYF
>.|TRBV24-1|.|TRBJ2-3
TGTGCCACCAGCAGTAGACAGGGCACAGATACGCAGTATTTT
CATSSRQGTDTQYF
>.|TRBV3-1/TRBV3-2|.|TRBJ1-1
TGTGCCAGCAGCCAATTGGGGGAGGGAGCTGAAGCTTTCTTT
CASSQLGEGAEAFF
>TRBD1|TRBV5-1|.|TRBJ2-1
TGCGCCAGCAGCCCAGGGACAGATGGGGATGAGCAGTTCTTC
CASSPGTDGDEQFF
>TRBD1|TRBV27|.|TRBJ2-3
TGTGCCAGCAGTTTGATAAAGGGGGCTACAGATACGCAGTATTTT
CASSLIKGATDTQYF
>TRBD2|TRBV19|.|TRBJ2-5
TGTGCCAGTAGTATCGGGGGGGAGGGAGAGACCCAGTACTTC
CASSIGGEGETQYF
>.|TRBV4-2|.|TRBJ2-3
TGTGCCAGCAGCCAGTTAACGGGGGGCGGAGATACGCAGTATTTT
CASSQLTGGGDTQYF
>.|TRBV18|.|TRBJ1-4
TGTGCCAGCACGTACAGTGCAACTAATGAAAAACTGTTTTTT
CASTYSATNEKLFF
>.|TRBV6-6|.|TRBJ2-2
TGTGCCAGCAGTTTACCGGGCACCGGGGAGCTGTTTTTT
CASSLPGTGELFF
>TRBD2|TRBV9|.|TRBJ2-5
TGTGCCAGCAGCGTGTCTAGCGGGGGGGCCGGGAGACAAGAGACCCAGTACTTC
CASSVSSGGAGRQETQYF
>TRBD1|TRBV7-3|.|TRBJ2-2
TGTGCCAGCAGGGACAGGGTTAGCGGGGAGCTGTTTTTT
CASRDRVSGELFF
>.|TRBV5-1|.|TRBJ1-3
TGCGCCAGCAGCTTGGGGGGTACTGGAAACACCATATATTTT
CASSLGGTGNTIYF